Listed here are 24 T cell receptor beta chains from one sample, sequenced in a study of T cell responses to AZD1222 COVID-19 vaccine. Some clones are missing from TCRdb's copy, which holds only in-frame ones; the method was immunoSEQ multiplex PCR. This sample has about 150,000 clones, with nearly 95% found just once. Sequencing used peripheral blood, obtained on day 0 of AZD1222 vaccination. The receptors stem from an adult in good health.

The rearrangement links TRBV27 to TRBJ1-1; TRBD1 might be the D (5 bases). Germline-derived CDR1 and CDR2 are MNHEY and SMNVEV (reference sequence). V lost 8 bases to trimming and J lost 3 bases, with 16 bases between them. This CDR3 contains 14 residues. The CDR3 spells CASGFSGGYTEAFF. CDR3 DNA: TGTGCCAGCGGATTCAGCGGGGGGTACACTGAAGCTTTCTTT.

The chain links TRBV28 to TRBJ1-5; D is possibly TRBD1 (6 bases). The CDR3 is 13 residues long. Germline V CDR1 and CDR2: MDHEN, SYDVKM. V was shortened by 7 bases and J by 4 bases, with 11 bases between the two germline ends. The CDR3 is CASKGGSNQPQHF. CDR3 nucleotide sequence: TGTGCCAGCAAGGGGGGGAGTAATCAGCCCCAGCATTTT.

The CDR3 region has the DNA TGTGCCAGTGGACAGGGGGGCATGAACACTGAAGCTTTCTTT. It translates to CASGQGGMNTEAFF. The chain couples TRBV19 to TRBJ1-1; 10 bases match TRBD1. The V gene end was trimmed by 8 bases and the J gene end by 0 bases; junction bases not matched to a gene: 3. CDR3 size: 14 residues. Germline CDR1 reads LNHDA; CDR2 reads SQIVND (reference sequence).

J is TRBJ1-1 and V is TRBV10-3, with D hard to call. Germline loops: CDR1 ENHRY, CDR2 SYGVKD. There are 13 residues in the CDR3. Trimming removed 7 bases from V and 3 bases from J, with 12 bases in between. CDR3 coding DNA: TGTGCCATCAAAGGTTCAGAATACACTGAAGCTTTCTTT. This sequence encodes CAIKGSEYTEAFF.

This clone was counted a single time. The chain employs TRBV4-3 and TRBJ2-3; D gene ambiguous. This CDR3 is 15 amino acids long. The germline gives CDR1 LGHNA, CDR2 YSLEER. V lost 0 bases, J lost 5 bases, and 12 bases lay in between. The CDR3 nucleotides are TGCGCCAGCAGCCAAGATTATCGGCCCGGAGATACGCAGTATTTT. The encoded protein is CASSQDYRPGDTQYF.

The chain recombines TRBV6-1 with TRBJ1-4; no clear D gene. This CDR3 contains 15 residues. V lost 3 bases and J lost 5, with 13 bases in between. Germline V gene lookup returns CDR1 MNHNS and CDR2 SASEGT. The CDR3 sequence is CASSDAGRQNEKLFF. In DNA form, the CDR3 reads TGTGCCAGCAGTGATGCTGGACGTCAAAATGAAAAACTGTTTTTT.

The chain couples TRBV5-4 to TRBJ2-5, with no clear D. V was clipped by 3 bases and J by 1 base, with 7 bases between them. Germline loops: CDR1 SGHNT, CDR2 YYREEE (reference sequence). This CDR3 comprises 13 residues. The CDR3, as DNA: TGTGCCAGCAGCTCCGAACTCCAAGAGACCCAGTACTTC. Amino acids: CASSSELQETQYF.

V is TRBV18 and J is TRBJ1-2; D is undetermined. V shed 3 bases and J shed 7 bases, with 12 bases lying between them. CDR1 KGHSH and CDR2 LQKENI come from the germline V gene. This CDR3 region has 13 residues. CDR3 region: CASSPETDSGYTF. CDR3 DNA: TGTGCCAGCTCACCGGAGACCGACTCTGGCTACACCTTC. Combining the CDR3 with reference TRBV18 and TRBJ1-2 gives the whole variable domain NAGVMQNPRHLVRRRGQEARLRCSPMKGHSHVYWYRQLPEEGLKFMVYLQKENIIDESGMPKERFSAEFPKEGPSILRIQQVVRGDSAAYFCASSPETDSGYTFGSGTRLTVV.

This clone was seen a single time. The chain uses TRBV5-4 and TRBJ2-5; D is possibly TRBD1 (6 bases). Trimming removed 4 bases at V and 4 bases at J, with 11 bases between. The germline V gene encodes CDR1 SGHNT and CDR2 YYREEE (reference sequence). The CDR3 is made up of 13 amino acids. The CDR3 reads CASSPTGRETQYF. The DNA of the CDR3 is TGTGCCAGCAGCCCTACAGGGCGAGAGACCCAGTACTTC.

The V and J genes are TRBV5-4 and TRBJ2-5; D might be TRBD2 (6 bases). The germline CDR1 and CDR2 sequences are SGHNT and YYREEE (reference sequence). The CDR3 is made up of 15 amino acids. V was cut by 0 bases and J by 3 bases, with 12 bases left in between. CDR3 residues: CASSLVGGAEETQYF. The CDR3 DNA sequence: TGTGCCAGCAGCTTGGTCGGGGGAGCCGAAGAGACCCAGTACTTC.

V is TRBV7-2 and J is TRBJ1-2; TRBD1 aligns across 10 bases. Germline CDR1 SGHTA, CDR2 FQGNSA. With 0 bases clipped from V and 5 bases from J, the junction kept 9 bases outside the gene matches. The CDR3 has 17 residues. As DNA, the CDR3 is TGTGCCAGCAGCTTAGCGGTCCCGGGACAGGGGATTTATGGCTACACCTTC. This gives the protein CASSLAVPGQGIYGYTF. Full variable domain (outside the CDR3, taken from reference TRBV7-2 and TRBJ1-2): GAGVSQSPSNKVTEKGKDVELRCDPISGHTALYWYRQSLGQGLEFLIYFQGNSAPDKSGLPSDRFSAERTGGSVSTLTIQRTQQEDSAVYLCASSLAVPGQGIYGYTFGSGTRLTVV.

The chain combines TRBV28 with TRBJ2-2, with 8 bases fitting TRBD1. Germline CDR1 MDHEN, CDR2 SYDVKM. This CDR3 spans 13 amino acids. V lost 10 bases, J lost 4 bases, and 5 bases stayed unmatched. This CDR3 is CATKDRGTGELFF. The DNA for the CDR3 is TGTGCCACCAAAGACAGGGGCACCGGGGAGCTGTTTTTT.

On this clone: This CDR3 is also generated by other DNA sequences in the sample. The chain joins TRBV3-1 (or the pseudogene TRBV3-2) to TRBJ1-6, with D hard to call. Germline-derived CDR1 and CDR2 are LGHDT and YNNKEL (reference sequence). V was clipped by 0 bases and J by 10 bases, with 7 bases between them. The CDR3 totals 13 residues. CDR3 residues: CASSQEERSPLHF. CDR3 sequence (DNA): TGTGCCAGCAGCCAAGAGGAGAGGTCACCCCTCCACTTT.

The chain couples TRBV19 to TRBJ1-5; D unresolved. This CDR3 is built from 14 residues. V lost 2 bases, J lost 4 bases, and 9 bases lay in between. Germline CDR1 LNHDA, CDR2 SQIVND (reference sequence). In DNA form, the CDR3 reads TGTGCCAGTAGTATATTCGGGATGAATCAGCCCCAGCATTTT. It codes for CASSIFGMNQPQHF.

The chain links TRBV29-1 to TRBJ1-3, with D perhaps TRBD1 (5 bases). Germline V lookup: CDR1 SQVTM, CDR2 ANQGSEA. The V and J ends lost 6 bases and 0 bases respectively, with 18 bases between them. CDR3 length: 16 amino acids. The CDR3 region is CSVKGTGGASGNTIYF. CDR3 sequence (DNA): TGCAGCGTCAAAGGAACAGGAGGGGCCTCTGGAAACACCATATATTTT.

This clone was counted a single time. The chain has TRBV7-9 and TRBJ1-6, with a tentative D call TRBD1 (6 bases). Trimming pared 2 bases from V and 4 bases from J, leaving 9 bases between. CDR1 SEHNR and CDR2 FQNEAQ come from the germline V gene (reference sequence). The CDR3 sequence is 15 residues long. For the CDR3, the DNA is TGTGCCAGCAGCTTACCGGGGGCTTATAATTCACCCCTCCACTTT. It translates to CASSLPGAYNSPLHF.

The V call is TRBV11-2, the J call TRBJ2-7; no definite D call. CDR1 and CDR2 from the germline V gene are SGHAT and FQNNGV. This CDR3 has 15 residues. Between the trimmed V and J ends, which lost 4 bases and 2 bases, there was a span of 15 bases. Here the CDR3 reads CASSYQPTATYEQYF. The CDR3 bases are TGTGCCAGCAGCTACCAACCTACAGCCACCTACGAGCAGTACTTC. Combining the CDR3 with reference TRBV11-2 and TRBJ2-7 gives the whole variable domain EAGVAQSPRYKIIEKRQSVAFWCNPISGHATLYWYQQILGQGPKLLIQFQNNGVVDDSQLPKDRFSAERLKGVDSTLKIQPAKLEDSAVYLCASSYQPTATYEQYFGPGTRLTVT.

This clone turned up a few times. This sequence joins TRBV24-1 and TRBJ1-4; D is perhaps TRBD1 (6 bases). Trimming removed 4 bases at V and 6 bases at J, with 14 bases between. In germline, CDR1 is KGHDR, CDR2 SFDVKD. The CDR3 sequence is 15 residues long. CDR3: CATSDLYGQYEKLFF. CDR3 in DNA: TGTGCCACCAGTGACCTCTACGGACAGTATGAAAAACTGTTTTTT.

The rearrangement joins TRBV7-9 to TRBJ1-2; D call uncertain. The CDR3 consists of 15 residues. Trimming took off 5 bases at V and 1 base at J, with 14 bases between the two ends. Per germline, CDR1 SEHNR and CDR2 FQNEAQ (reference sequence). The CDR3 here is CASSLGEALNYGYTF. CDR3 DNA: TGTGCCAGCAGCCTTGGTGAGGCCCTTAACTATGGCTACACCTTC. Variable domain in full (rest from reference TRBV7-9 and TRBJ1-2): DTGVSQNPRHKITKRGQNVTFRCDPISEHNRLYWYRQTLGQGPEFLTYFQNEAQLEKSRLLSDRFSAERPKGSFSTLEIQRTEQGDSAMYLCASSLGEALNYGYTFGSGTRLTVV.

This clone appeared a few times. This sequence joins TRBV18 and TRBJ2-7; D could derive from TRBD1 or TRBD2 (5 bases each). The CDR3 is 20 residues long. V lost 3 bases and J 0 bases, leaving 27 bases between the germline ends. Germline values: CDR1 KGHSH, CDR2 LQKENI. CDR3 residues: CASSPGVRGTAGLVSYEQYF. The CDR3 DNA is TGTGCCAGCTCACCGGGGGTCCGGGGCACTGCGGGCCTCGTCTCCTACGAGCAGTACTTC.

The V call is TRBV30, the J call TRBJ1-5; D gene unclear. Per the germline V gene, CDR1 is GTSNPN and CDR2 is SVGIG (reference sequence). V lost 3 bases, J lost 4 bases, and 13 bases lay in between. The CDR3 totals 14 residues. The CDR3 spells CAWSGGRSNQPQHF. DNA for the CDR3: TGTGCCTGGAGCGGCGGGCGGTCTAATCAGCCCCAGCATTTT.

The rearrangement links TRBV27 to TRBJ1-2; 9 bases are a match to TRBD1. V lost 5 bases, J lost 0 bases, and 7 bases stayed unmatched. This CDR3 region has 16 residues. The germline gives CDR1 MNHEY, CDR2 SMNVEV (reference sequence). The CDR3 nucleotides read TGTGCCAGCAGTAGGGGTACAGGGGGCACTAACTATGGCTACACCTTC. Protein: CASSRGTGGTNYGYTF.

The rearrangement joins TRBV5-5 to TRBJ1-4; D remains ambiguous. The CDR3 totals 17 residues. The V and J ends lost 0 bases and 0 bases respectively, with 12 bases between them. Per germline, CDR1 SGHKS and CDR2 YYEKEE (reference sequence). The CDR3 region is CASSLEAYLATNEKLFF. The CDR3 DNA follows: TGTGCCAGCAGCTTGGAGGCGTACTTGGCAACTAATGAAAAACTGTTTTTT.

The chain recombines TRBV7-7 with TRBJ1-4; a possible D gene is TRBD1 (6 bases). Germline assignment: CDR1 SSHAT and CDR2 FNYEAQ (reference sequence). The CDR3 has 16 amino acids. V lost 5 bases and J lost 2, with 15 bases in between. Here the CDR3 reads CASSPRDNPTNEKLFF. In DNA, the CDR3 is TGTGCCAGCAGCCCCAGGGACAACCCCACTAATGAAAAACTGTTTTTT.